This T cell receptor beta chain was obtained from a study of cytomegalovirus exposure and HLA in healthy donors. Study-wide points: In a later analysis, a missense DCLRE1C variant was linked to TCR beta V- and J-gene trimming. Sequencing likely caused a cluster of highly shared sequence variants.

Healthy people donating bone marrow made up the donors. With regard to this clone: No antigen is known for it.

The germline V gene has CDR1 SGHRS and CDR2 YFSETQ. The CDR3 extends over 16 amino acids. V was pared by 6 bases and J by 3 bases, with 6 bases of the junction left unmatched. Use of 60 Vbeta and 13 Jbeta primers characterized the PCR. The assay was immunoSEQ multiplex PCR, and TCRdb's table has in-frame clones only and misses some. This sample carries some 130,000 clones, around three quarters of them seen once, and the ten largest clones take 1%. The TCR comes from a man aged 35 to 55 in good health and CMV-seronegative. The gene calls are TRBV5-1 and TRBJ2-3, with 14 bases aligning to TRBD2. The sequenced sample was PBMCs. For the CDR3, the DNA is TGCGCCAGCACCGGACTAGCGGGAGGTTTGACAGATACGCAGTATTTT. It yields the protein CASTGLAGGLTDTQYF. The full variable domain, completed using reference TRBV5-1 and TRBJ2-3, is KAGVTQTPRYLIKTRGQQVTLSCSPISGHRSVSWYQQTPGQGLQFLFEYFSETQRNKGNFPGRFSGRQFSNSRSEMNVSTLELGDSALYLCASTGLAGGLTDTQYFGPGTRLTVL.